The 5 T cell receptor beta chains reported below all come from one sample, sequenced in a study of monozygotic twins with inflammatory bowel disease. TCRdb reprocessed the 5' RACE reads and keeps a single row for each CDR3 protein, giving no DNA. In all, the sample yields just over 300,000 distinct CDR3 sequences. The specimen sequenced was blood. Every receptor here comes from a human donor with ulcerative colitis or Crohn's disease, or a healthy co-twin of an affected twin (not recorded which).

CDR3 sequence reads: CASSFASGGSEQFF. The rearrangement uses TRBV28 and TRBJ2-1; TCRdb's D call of TRBD2 is untestable without DNA. This CDR3 has 14 amino acids. From germline, CDR1 is MDHEN and CDR2 SYDVKM.

The V and J genes are TRBV4-2 and TRBJ2-5; TCRdb outputs TRBD1, but without DNA this stays unchecked. In germline, CDR1 is LGHNA, CDR2 YNFKEQ. The CDR3 has 14 amino acids. The CDR3 sequence: CASSQDWGRETQYF.

The V call is TRBV6-6, the J call TRBJ2-7. The CDR3 totals 14 residues. Germline V CDR1 and CDR2: MNHNY, SVGAGI (reference sequence). The CDR3 reads CASSYGESSYEQYF.

The chain employs TRBV28 and TRBJ2-7; the D call of TRBD1 rests on TCRdb alone, since no DNA is present to check it. Germline V gives CDR1 MDHEN, CDR2 SYDVKM. CDR3 length equals 13 residues. CDR3 loop: CASSTGGGYEQYF.

The chain joins TRBV28 to TRBJ2-7; the TCRdb D gene call, TRBD1, has no DNA to confirm it. Germline CDR1 and CDR2: MDHEN and SYDVKM. This CDR3 has 12 amino acids. The CDR3 region is CASSTGPHEQYF.